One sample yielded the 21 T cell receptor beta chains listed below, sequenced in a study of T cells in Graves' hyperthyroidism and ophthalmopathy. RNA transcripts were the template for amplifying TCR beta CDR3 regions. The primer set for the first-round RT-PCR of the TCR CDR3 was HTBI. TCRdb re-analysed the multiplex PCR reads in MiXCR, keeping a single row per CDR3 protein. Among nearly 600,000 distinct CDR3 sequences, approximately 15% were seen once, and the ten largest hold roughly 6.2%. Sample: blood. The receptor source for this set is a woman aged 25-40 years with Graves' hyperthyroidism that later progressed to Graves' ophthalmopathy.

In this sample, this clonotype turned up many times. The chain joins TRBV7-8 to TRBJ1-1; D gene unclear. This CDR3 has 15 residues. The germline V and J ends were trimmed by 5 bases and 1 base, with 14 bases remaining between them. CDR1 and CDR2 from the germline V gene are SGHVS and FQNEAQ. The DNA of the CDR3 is TGTGCCAGCAGCAACGTCCCCACCGGGAACACTGAAGCTTTCTTT. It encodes CASSNVPTGNTEAFF.

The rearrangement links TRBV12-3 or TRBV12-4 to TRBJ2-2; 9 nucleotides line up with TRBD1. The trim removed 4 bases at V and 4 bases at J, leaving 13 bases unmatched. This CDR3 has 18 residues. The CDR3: CASSSGDSGQGSTGELFF. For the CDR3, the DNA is TGTGCCAGCAGTTCCGGGGATTCGGGACAGGGTAGCACCGGGGAGCTGTTTTTT.

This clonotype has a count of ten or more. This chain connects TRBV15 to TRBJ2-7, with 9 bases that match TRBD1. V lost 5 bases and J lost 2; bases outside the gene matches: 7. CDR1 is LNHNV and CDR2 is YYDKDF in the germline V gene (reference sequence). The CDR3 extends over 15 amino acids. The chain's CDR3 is CATSLGQGSPYEQYF. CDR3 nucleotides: TGTGCCACCAGCCTCGGACAGGGGAGCCCCTACGAGCAGTACTTC.

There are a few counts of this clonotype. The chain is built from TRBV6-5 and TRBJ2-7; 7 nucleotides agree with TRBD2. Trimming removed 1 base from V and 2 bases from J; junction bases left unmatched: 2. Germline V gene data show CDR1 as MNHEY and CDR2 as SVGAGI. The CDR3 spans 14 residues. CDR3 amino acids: CASSYLAGAYEQYF. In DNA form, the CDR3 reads TGTGCCAGCAGTTACTTAGCGGGCGCCTACGAGCAGTACTTC.

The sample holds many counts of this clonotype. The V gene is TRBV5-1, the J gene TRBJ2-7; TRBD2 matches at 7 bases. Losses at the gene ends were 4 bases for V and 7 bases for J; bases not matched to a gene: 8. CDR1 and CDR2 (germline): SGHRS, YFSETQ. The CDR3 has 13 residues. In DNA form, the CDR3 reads TGCGCCAGCAGCCGGGAGGACCAGGTGGAGCAGTACTTC. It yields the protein CASSREDQVEQYF.

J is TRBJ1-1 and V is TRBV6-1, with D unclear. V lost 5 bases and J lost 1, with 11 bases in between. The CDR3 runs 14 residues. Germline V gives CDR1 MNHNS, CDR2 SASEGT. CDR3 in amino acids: CASSRESRNTEAFF. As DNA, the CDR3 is TGTGCCAGCAGTCGGGAGTCCCGGAACACTGAAGCTTTCTTT.

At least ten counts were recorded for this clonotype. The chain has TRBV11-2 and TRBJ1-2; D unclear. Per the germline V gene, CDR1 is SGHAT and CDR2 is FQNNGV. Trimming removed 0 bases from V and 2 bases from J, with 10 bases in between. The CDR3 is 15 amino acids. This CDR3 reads CASSLESQANYGYTF. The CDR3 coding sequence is TGTGCCAGCAGCTTAGAGTCTCAAGCCAACTATGGCTACACCTTC.

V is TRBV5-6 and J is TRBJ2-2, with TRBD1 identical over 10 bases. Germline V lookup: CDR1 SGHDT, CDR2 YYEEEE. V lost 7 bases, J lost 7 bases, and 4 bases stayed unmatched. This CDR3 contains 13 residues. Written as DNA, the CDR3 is TGTGCCAGCGGGACAGGGGTTCGCGGGGAGCTGTTTTTT. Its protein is CASGTGVRGELFF.

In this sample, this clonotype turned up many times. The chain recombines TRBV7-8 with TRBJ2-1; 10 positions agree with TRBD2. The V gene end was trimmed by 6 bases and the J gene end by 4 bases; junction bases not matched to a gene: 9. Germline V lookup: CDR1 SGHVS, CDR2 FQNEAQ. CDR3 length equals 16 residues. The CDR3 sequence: CASSPTGTSEYNEQFF. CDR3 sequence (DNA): TGTGCCAGCAGTCCAACGGGGACTAGCGAGTACAATGAGCAGTTCTTC.

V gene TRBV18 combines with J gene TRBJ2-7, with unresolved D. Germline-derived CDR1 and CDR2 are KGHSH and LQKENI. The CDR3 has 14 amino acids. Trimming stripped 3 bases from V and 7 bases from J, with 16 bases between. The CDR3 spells CASSPTEVTLEQYF. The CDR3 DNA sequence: TGTGCCAGCTCACCTACCGAGGTCACCCTAGAGCAGTACTTC.

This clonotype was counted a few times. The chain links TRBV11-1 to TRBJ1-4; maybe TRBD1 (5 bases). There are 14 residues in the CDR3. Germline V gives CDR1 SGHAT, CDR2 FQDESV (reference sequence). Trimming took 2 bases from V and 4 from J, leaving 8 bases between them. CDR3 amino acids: CASSLPGINEKLFF. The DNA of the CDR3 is TGTGCCAGCAGCTTACCAGGGATTAATGAAAAACTGTTTTTT.

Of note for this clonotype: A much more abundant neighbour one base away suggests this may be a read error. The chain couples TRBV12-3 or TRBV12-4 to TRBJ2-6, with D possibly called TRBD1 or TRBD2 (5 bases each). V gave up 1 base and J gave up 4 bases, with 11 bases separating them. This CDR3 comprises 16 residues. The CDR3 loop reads CASSLGGAGGANVLTF. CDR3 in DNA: TGTGCCAGCAGTTTAGGAGGGGCAGGGGGGGCCAACGTCCTGACTTTC.

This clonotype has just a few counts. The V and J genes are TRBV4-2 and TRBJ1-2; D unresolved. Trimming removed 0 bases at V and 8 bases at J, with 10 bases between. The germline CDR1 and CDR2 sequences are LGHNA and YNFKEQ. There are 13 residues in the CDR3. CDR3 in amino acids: CASSQDPPGGYTF. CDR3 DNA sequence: TGTGCCAGCAGCCAAGACCCCCCGGGGGGCTACACCTTC.

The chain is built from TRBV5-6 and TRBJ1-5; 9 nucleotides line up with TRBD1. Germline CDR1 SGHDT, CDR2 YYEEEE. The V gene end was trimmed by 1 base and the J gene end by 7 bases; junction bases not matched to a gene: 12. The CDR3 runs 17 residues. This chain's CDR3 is CASSLTRSTGGSQPQHF. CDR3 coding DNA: TGTGCCAGCAGCTTGACCAGGTCGACAGGGGGAAGCCAGCCCCAGCATTTT.

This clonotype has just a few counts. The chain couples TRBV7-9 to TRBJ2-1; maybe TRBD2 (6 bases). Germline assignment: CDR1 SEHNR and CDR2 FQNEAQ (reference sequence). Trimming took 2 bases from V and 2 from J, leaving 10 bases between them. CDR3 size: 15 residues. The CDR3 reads CASSLFSGPYNEQFF. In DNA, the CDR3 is TGTGCCAGCAGCTTATTTAGCGGTCCCTACAATGAGCAGTTCTTC.

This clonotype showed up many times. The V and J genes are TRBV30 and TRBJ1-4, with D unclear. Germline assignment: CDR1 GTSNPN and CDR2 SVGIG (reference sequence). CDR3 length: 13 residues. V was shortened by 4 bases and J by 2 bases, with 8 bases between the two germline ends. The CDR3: CAWTSGTNEKLFF. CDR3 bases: TGTGCCTGGACCTCGGGCACTAATGAAAAACTGTTTTTT.

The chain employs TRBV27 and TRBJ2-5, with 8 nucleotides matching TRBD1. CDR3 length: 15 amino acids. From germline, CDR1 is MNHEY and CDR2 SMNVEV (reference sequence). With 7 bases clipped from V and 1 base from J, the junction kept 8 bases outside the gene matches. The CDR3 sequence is CASTVQGGPQETQYF. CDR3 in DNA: TGTGCCAGCACCGTACAGGGGGGCCCCCAAGAGACCCAGTACTTC.

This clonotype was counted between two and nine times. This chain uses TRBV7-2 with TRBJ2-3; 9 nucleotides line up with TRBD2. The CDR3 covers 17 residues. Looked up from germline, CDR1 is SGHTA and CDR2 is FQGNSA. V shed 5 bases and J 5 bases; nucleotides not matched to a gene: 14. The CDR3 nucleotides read TGTGCCAGCAGCCTCGACCCTAGCGGGATTATGGTAGATACGCAGTATTTT. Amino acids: CASSLDPSGIMVDTQYF.

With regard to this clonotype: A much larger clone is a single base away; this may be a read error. For the CDR3, the DNA is TGTGCCAGCACCCCCGGCGGCAACTGCGAGCAGTACTTC. Its translation: CASTPGGNCEQYF. The rearrangement uses TRBV6-1 and TRBJ2-7, with no clear D. The ends were cut back, 7 bases at V and 6 bases at J, with 16 bases in the middle. The CDR3 has 13 amino acids. The germline CDR1 and CDR2 sequences are MNHNS and SASEGT.

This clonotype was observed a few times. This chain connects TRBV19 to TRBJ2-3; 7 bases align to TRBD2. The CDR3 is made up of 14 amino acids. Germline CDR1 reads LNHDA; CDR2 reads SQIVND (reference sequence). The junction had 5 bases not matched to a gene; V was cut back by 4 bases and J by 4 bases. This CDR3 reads CASSTGEGPDTQYF. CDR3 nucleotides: TGTGCCAGTAGTACCGGGGAGGGCCCAGATACGCAGTATTTT.

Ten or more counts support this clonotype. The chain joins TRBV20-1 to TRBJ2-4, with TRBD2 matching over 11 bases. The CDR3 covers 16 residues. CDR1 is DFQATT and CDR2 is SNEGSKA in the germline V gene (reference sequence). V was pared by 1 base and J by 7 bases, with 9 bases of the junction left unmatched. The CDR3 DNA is TGCAGTGCTAGAGGCCCGACTAGCGGGGCGGTGAACATTCAGTACTTC. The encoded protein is CSARGPTSGAVNIQYF.